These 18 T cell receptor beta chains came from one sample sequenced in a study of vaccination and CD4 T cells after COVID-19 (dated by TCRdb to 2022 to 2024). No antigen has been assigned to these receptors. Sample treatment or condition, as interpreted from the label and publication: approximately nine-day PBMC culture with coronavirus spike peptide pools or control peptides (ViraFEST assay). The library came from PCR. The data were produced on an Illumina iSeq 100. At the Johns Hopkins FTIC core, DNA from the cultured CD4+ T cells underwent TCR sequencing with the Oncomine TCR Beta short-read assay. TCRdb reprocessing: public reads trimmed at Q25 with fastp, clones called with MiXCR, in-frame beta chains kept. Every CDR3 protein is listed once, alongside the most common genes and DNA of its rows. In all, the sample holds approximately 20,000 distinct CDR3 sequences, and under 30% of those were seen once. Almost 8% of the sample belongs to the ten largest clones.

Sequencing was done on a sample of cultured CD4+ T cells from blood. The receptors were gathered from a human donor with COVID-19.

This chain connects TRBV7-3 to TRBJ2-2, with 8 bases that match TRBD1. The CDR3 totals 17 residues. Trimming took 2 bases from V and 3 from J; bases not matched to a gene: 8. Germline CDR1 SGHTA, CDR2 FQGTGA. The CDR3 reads CASSLVPQGADTGELFF. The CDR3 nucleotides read TGTGCCAGCAGCTTAGTCCCCCAGGGGGCGGACACCGGGGAGCTGTTTTTT.

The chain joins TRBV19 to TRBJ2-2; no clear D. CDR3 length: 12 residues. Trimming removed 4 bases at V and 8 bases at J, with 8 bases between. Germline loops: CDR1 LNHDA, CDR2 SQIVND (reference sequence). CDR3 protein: CASSTEFGELFF. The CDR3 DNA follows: TGTGCCAGTAGTACCGAGTTTGGGGAGCTGTTTTTT.

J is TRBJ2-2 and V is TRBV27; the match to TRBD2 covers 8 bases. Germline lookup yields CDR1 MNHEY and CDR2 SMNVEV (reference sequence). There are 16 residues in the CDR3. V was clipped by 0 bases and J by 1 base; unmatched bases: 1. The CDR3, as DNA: TGTGCCAGCAGTTTATCCAGCGGGGGGAACACCGGGGAGCTGTTTTTT. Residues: CASSLSSGGNTGELFF.

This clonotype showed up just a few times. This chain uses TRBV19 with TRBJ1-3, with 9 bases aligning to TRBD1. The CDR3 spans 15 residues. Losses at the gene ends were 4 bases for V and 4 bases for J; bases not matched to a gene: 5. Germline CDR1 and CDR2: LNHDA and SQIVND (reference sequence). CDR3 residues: CASSKDRGPGNTIYF. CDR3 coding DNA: TGTGCCAGTAGTAAGGACAGGGGCCCGGGAAACACCATATATTTT.

CDR3 region: CASSSRLVEEQYF. The CDR3 coding sequence is TGTGCCAGTAGTTCGCGACTAGTCGAAGAGCAGTACTTC. The chain joins TRBV19 to TRBJ2-7, with a weak D call TRBD2 (6 bases). Trimming took off 5 bases at V and 7 bases at J, with 15 bases between the two ends. The CDR3 totals 13 residues. The germline V gene encodes CDR1 LNHDA and CDR2 SQIVND (reference sequence).

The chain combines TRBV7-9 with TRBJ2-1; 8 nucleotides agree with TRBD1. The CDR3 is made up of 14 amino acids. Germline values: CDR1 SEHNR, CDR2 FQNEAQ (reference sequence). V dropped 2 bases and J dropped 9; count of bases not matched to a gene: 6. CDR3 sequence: CASSLWQGAREQFF. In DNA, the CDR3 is TGTGCCAGCAGCTTATGGCAGGGGGCTCGTGAGCAGTTCTTC.

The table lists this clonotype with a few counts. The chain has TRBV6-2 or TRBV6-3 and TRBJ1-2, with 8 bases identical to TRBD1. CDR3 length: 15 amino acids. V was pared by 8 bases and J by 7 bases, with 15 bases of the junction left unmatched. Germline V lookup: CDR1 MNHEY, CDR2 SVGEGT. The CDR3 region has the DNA TGTGCCAGCCGAGGGAGACAGGGGATCGTCTCTGGCTACACCTTC. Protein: CASRGRQGIVSGYTF.

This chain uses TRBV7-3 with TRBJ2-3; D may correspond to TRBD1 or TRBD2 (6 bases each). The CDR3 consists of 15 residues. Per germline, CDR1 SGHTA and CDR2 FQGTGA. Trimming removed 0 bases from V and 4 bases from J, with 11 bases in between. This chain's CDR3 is CASSLTLGGADTQYF. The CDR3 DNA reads TGTGCCAGCAGCTTAACCCTGGGGGGCGCAGATACGCAGTATTTT.

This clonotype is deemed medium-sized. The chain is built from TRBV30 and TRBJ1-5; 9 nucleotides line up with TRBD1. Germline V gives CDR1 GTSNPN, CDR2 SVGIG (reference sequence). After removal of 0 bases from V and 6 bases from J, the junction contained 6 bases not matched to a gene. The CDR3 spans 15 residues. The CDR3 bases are TGTGCCTGGAGTGTATGGGACAGGGCTGGTCAGCCCCAGCATTTT. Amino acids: CAWSVWDRAGQPQHF.

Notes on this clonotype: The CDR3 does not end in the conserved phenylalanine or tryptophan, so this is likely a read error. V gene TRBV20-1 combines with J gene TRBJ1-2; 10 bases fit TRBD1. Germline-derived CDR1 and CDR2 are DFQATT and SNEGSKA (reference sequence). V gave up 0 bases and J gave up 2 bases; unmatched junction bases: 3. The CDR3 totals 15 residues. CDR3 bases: TGCAGTGCTAGAGATCCGGACAGGGGGAACTATGGCTACACCCTC. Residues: CSARDPDRGNYGYTL.

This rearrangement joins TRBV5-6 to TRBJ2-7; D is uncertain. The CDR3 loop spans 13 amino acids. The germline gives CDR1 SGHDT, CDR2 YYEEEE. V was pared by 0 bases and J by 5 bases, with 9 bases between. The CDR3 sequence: CASSLVVGNEQYF. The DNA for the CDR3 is TGTGCCAGCAGCTTGGTGGTAGGGAACGAGCAGTACTTC.

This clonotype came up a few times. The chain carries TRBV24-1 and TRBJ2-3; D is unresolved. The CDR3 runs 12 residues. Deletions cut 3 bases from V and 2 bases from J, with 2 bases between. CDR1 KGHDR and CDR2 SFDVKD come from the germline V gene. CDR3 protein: CATSDTTDTQYF. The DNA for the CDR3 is TGTGCCACCAGTGATACCACAGATACGCAGTATTTT.

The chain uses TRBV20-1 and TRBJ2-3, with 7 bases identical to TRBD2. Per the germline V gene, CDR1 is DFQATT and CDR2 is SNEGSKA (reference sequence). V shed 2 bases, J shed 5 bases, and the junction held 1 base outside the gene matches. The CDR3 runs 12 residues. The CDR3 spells CSARPGGDTQYF. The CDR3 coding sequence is TGCAGTGCTAGACCGGGGGGAGATACGCAGTATTTT.

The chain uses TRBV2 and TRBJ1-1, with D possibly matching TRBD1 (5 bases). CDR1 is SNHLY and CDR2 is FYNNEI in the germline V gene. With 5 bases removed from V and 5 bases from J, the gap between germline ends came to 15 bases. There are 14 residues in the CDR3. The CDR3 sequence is CASSWTPGGTEAFF. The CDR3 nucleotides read TGTGCCAGCAGTTGGACACCCGGGGGGACTGAAGCTTTCTTT.

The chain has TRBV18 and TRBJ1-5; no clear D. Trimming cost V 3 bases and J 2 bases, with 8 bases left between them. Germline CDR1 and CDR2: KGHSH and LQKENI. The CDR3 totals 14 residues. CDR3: CASSPDGGNQPQHF. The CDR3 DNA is TGTGCCAGCTCACCTGACGGGGGCAATCAGCCCCAGCATTTT.

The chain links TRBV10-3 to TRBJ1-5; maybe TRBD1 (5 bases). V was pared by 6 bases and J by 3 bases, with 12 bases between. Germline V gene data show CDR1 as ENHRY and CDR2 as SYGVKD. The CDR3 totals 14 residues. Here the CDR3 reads CAISPQGANQPQHF. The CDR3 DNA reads TGTGCCATCAGCCCTCAGGGTGCCAATCAGCCCCAGCATTTT.

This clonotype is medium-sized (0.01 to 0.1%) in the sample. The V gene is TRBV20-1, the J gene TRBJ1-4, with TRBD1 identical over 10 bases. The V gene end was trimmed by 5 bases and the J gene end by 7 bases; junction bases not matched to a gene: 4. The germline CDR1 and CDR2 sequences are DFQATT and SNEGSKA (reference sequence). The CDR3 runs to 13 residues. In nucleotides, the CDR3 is TGCAGTGCTCGGGACAGGGGCGGTGAAAAACTGTTTTTT. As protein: CSARDRGGEKLFF.

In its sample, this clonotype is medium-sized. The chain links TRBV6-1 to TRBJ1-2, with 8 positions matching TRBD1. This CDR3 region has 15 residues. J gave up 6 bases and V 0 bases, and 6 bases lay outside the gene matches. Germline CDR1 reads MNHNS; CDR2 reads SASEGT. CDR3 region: CASSEAGRTGNGYTF. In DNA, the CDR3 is TGTGCCAGCAGTGAAGCGGGTAGGACAGGGAATGGCTACACCTTC.